These 10 T cell receptor beta chains share one sample of origin, sequenced in a study of response to subunit inactivated influenza vaccine. TCRdb analysed the RT-PCR reads with MiXCR anew, one entry per CDR3 protein. The data show approximately 680,000 distinct CDR3 sequences, 15% to 18% seen once. The material was PBMCs from blood, obtained roughly 12 days after vaccination. The receptors shown here come from a man aged 45-65 years who received an inactivated influenza vaccine.

This clonotype was seen just once. The genes are TRBV9 and TRBJ2-3; 8 bases agree with TRBD2. This CDR3 is 15 amino acids long. The J segment lost 2 bases and the V segment lost 2 bases, leaving 4 bases of the junction unmatched. From germline, CDR1 is SGDLS and CDR2 YYNGEE. The CDR3 spells CASSVSGGPTDTQYF. The CDR3 DNA follows: TGTGCCAGCAGCGTGAGCGGGGGCCCCACAGATACGCAGTATTTT.

The rearrangement links TRBV20-1 to TRBJ2-3, with D unresolved. Germline values: CDR1 DFQATT, CDR2 SNEGSKA (reference sequence). CDR3 length equals 11 residues. V was trimmed by 6 bases and J by 6 bases, leaving 10 bases between them. The CDR3 DNA reads TGCAGTGCCAAAACCCGGGATACGCAGTATTTT. It encodes CSAKTRDTQYF.

This chain connects TRBV5-1 to TRBJ2-5, with 8 bases identical to TRBD1. The CDR3 is 16 residues long. With V trimmed by 4 bases and J by 5 bases, 13 bases remained unmatched. Germline V gene lookup returns CDR1 SGHRS and CDR2 YFSETQ. The CDR3 coding sequence is TGCGCCAGCAGCCACATACCCCCGGGACAGGCGGAGACCCAGTACTTC. Amino acid sequence: CASSHIPPGQAETQYF.

There are a few counts of this clonotype. The rearrangement uses TRBV5-1 and TRBJ2-2, with D unclear. CDR1 and CDR2 from the germline V gene are SGHRS and YFSETQ. Trimming took off 0 bases at V and 6 bases at J, with 12 bases between the two ends. The CDR3 is made up of 15 amino acids. CDR3 coding DNA: TGCGCCAGCAGCTTGGACGGACCCCATGCCGGGGAGCTGTTTTTT. The encoded protein is CASSLDGPHAGELFF.

This clonotype was observed a handful of times. This rearrangement joins TRBV28 to TRBJ1-6; possible D gene TRBD1, 6 bases. V was cut by 2 bases and J by 5 bases, with 16 bases left in between. The CDR3 is 17 amino acids. Germline values: CDR1 MDHEN, CDR2 SYDVKM. This CDR3 reads CASSLEGGRADNSPLHF. Here the CDR3 DNA reads TGTGCCAGCAGTTTAGAGGGGGGGAGGGCGGATAATTCACCCCTCCACTTT.

This chain joins TRBV20-1 and TRBJ2-2, with D perhaps matching TRBD2 (6 bases). The germline V gene encodes CDR1 DFQATT and CDR2 SNEGSKA (reference sequence). Trimming cost V 6 bases and J 2 bases, with 13 bases left between them. The CDR3 covers 14 residues. This CDR3 is CSANRDFNTGELFF. For the CDR3, the DNA is TGCAGTGCAAACCGGGACTTTAACACCGGGGAGCTGTTTTTT.

This chain uses TRBV7-9 with TRBJ2-1, with 7 nucleotides matching TRBD1. CDR1 is SEHNR, CDR2 FQNEAQ, per germline (reference sequence). This CDR3 has 16 amino acids. Trimming removed 5 bases from V and 0 bases from J; junction bases left unmatched: 7. CDR3 region: CASSALTGDSYNEQFF. In DNA, the CDR3 is TGTGCCAGCAGCGCCTTAACAGGGGACTCCTACAATGAGCAGTTCTTC.

This clonotype was detected a few times. The rearrangement joins TRBV6-2 or TRBV6-3 to TRBJ2-1; D is undetermined. Trimming stripped 2 bases from V and 8 bases from J, with 13 bases between. Germline V gene data show CDR1 as MNHEY and CDR2 as SVGEGT. This CDR3 region has 14 residues. In DNA form, the CDR3 reads TGTGCCAGCAGTTACGGTCGGTGGGGTTATGAGCAGTTCTTC. It encodes CASSYGRWGYEQFF.

The chain uses TRBV4-2 and TRBJ1-6; D perhaps matches TRBD1 (6 bases). This CDR3 spans 14 amino acids. V was clipped by 3 bases and J by 7 bases, with 10 bases between them. Per the germline V gene, CDR1 is LGHNA and CDR2 is YNFKEQ. The CDR3 reads CASSHATGNSPLHF. Written as DNA, the CDR3 is TGTGCCAGCAGCCACGCCACAGGGAATTCACCCCTCCACTTT.

In this sample, this clonotype turned up a few times. The rearrangement links TRBV6-5 to TRBJ2-7; TRBD2 aligns across 8 bases. The CDR3 loop spans 15 amino acids. Germline V gives CDR1 MNHEY, CDR2 SVGAGI. V shed 2 bases and J 2 bases; nucleotides not matched to a gene: 5. CDR3 nucleotides: TGTGCCAGCAGTTACGGTAGCGGGACAACCTACGAGCAGTACTTC. It specifies CASSYGSGTTYEQYF.